This TCR beta chain was recorded in a study of cytotoxic CD8 clonotypes in ibrutinib-treated CLL. To note about this clone: Its cognate antigen is unknown.

V shed 5 bases and J 3 bases; nucleotides not matched to a gene: 4. The V gene's germline CDR1 is SEHNR and CDR2 FQNEAQ (reference sequence). The CDR3 is 14 residues long. Target depth was 1 in 200,000 to 1 in 1 million T cells, about 10x per clonotype. The data were produced by immunoSEQ multiplex PCR, yet TCRdb's version contains in-frame clones alone and is incomplete. This table holds under 200,000 clones, approximately 80% found once. Study results and caveats: Clonality measured at baseline exceeded age-matched healthy donors, tracking circulating CD8+ T-cell counts. Sustained-remission and progressing patients had different sampling times. Public clonotypes were rare and shrank or held steady on treatment.

The input for sequencing was PBMCs, taken after 12 months of ibrutinib treatment. The V call is TRBV7-9, the J call TRBJ1-3, with TRBD1 matching over 7 bases. The TCR was taken from a human donor with chronic lymphocytic leukemia. CDR3 in DNA: TGTGCCAGCAGCCCAAGGGACAGTGGAAACACCATATATTTT. Translation: CASSPRDSGNTIYF.